This is a list of T cell receptor beta chains from one sample in a study of glioma-infiltrating T cells. In TCRdb, the multiplex PCR reads were re-called with MiXCR into one record per CDR3 protein. In the table there are approximately 400,000 distinct CDR3 sequences, approximately 42% of which are singletons. The sample taken for sequencing was glioma tissue, nonneoplastic brain tissue, or PBMCs (not recorded which). The source is a human donor with low-grade glioma or glioblastoma, undergoing nonglioma brain surgery, or in good health (not recorded which). The CDR3 runs from the conserved cysteine through the conserved F or W. D genes are given only for firm matches. The listing skips clone size in some rows; elsewhere it reads once, few, many or a size class.

>14|TRBV4-1|TRBJ2-7|.|.
TGCGCCAGCAGCCGCTCACAAAGCTCCTACGAGCAGTACTTC
CASSRSQSSYEQYF
>13|TRBV20-1|TRBJ1-1|TRBD1|many
TGCAGTGCTAATCAGGCAGGGGGCCCTGAAGCTTTCTTT
CSANQAGGPEAFF
>15|TRBV7-2|TRBJ2-1|.|.
TGTGCCATCAGCCTCTCGGGGAGCTTGTACAATGAGCAGTTCTTC
CAISLSGSLYNEQFF
>12|TRBV19|TRBJ2-1|.|few
TGTGCCAGTGAAGGCTCCTACAATGAGCAGTTCTTC
CASEGSYNEQFF
>14|TRBV28|TRBJ1-1|TRBD1|many
TGTGCCAGCAGTTTACGTACCGGGACAGGGGAAGCTTTCTTT
CASSLRTGTGEAFF
>12|TRBV27|TRBJ2-1|.|many
TGTGCCAGCAGCGATGCTAGGGCTGAGCAGTTCTTC
CASSDARAEQFF
>14|TRBV28|TRBJ1-2|TRBD1|.
TGTGCCAGCGGCCCAGGACAGGGGATAAAAGGCTACACCTTC
CASGPGQGIKGYTF
>16|TRBV7-2|TRBJ2-7|TRBD2|once
TGTGCCAGCGGCCGGACTAGCGGACAGAGCTCCTACGAGCAGCACTTC
CASGRTSGQSSYEQHF
>17|TRBV4-1|TRBJ1-1|.|.
TGCGCCAGCAGGCAAGATTATCGGGGGACCATGAACACTGAAGCTTTCTTT
CASRQDYRGTMNTEAFF
>14|TRBV6-2/TRBV6-3|TRBJ2-1|TRBD2|.
TGTGCCAGCAGTTGGCTAGCGGGGGCCAATGAGCAGTTCTTC
CASSWLAGANEQFF
>15|TRBV27|TRBJ2-1|TRBD1|.
TGTGCCAGCAGCGCCGGGACAGGTGCCTACAATGAGCAGTTATTC
CASSAGTGAYNEQLF
>16|TRBV4-1|TRBJ2-5|.|once
TGCGCCAGCAACCAAGCTACGGGACATACCCAAGAGACCCAGTACTTC
CASNQATGHTQETQYF
>12|TRBV2|TRBJ1-2|.|few
TGTGCCAGCAGTGAAAGTGGGGATGGCTACACCTTC
CASSESGDGYTF
>14|TRBV7-3|TRBJ2-2|.|.
TGTGCCAGCAGCCGAACCACCTGGGGCGGGGAGCTGTTTTTT
CASSRTTWGGELFF
>14|TRBV6-1|TRBJ2-5|TRBD1|many
TGTGCCAGCAGGGACAGGGACGTGGTAGGGACCCAGTACTTC
CASRDRDVVGTQYF
>11|TRBV28|TRBJ2-7|.|many
TGTGCCAGCACCCCTGGGGGGGAGCAGTACTTC
CASTPGGEQYF
>13|TRBV28|TRBJ2-3|.|.
TGTGCCAGCGGACTGCCGGCTCCAGATACGCAGTATTTT
CASGLPAPDTQYF
>14|TRBV19|TRBJ1-1|.|.
TGTGCCAGTAGTATTGGGGCCCTGAACACTGAAGCTTTCTTT
CASSIGALNTEAFF
>13|TRBV27|TRBJ2-7|.|.
TGTGCCATCACCTCTTCCGGGACCTACGAGCAGTACTTC
CAITSSGTYEQYF
>15|TRBV6-2/TRBV6-3|TRBJ2-3|TRBD1|few
TGTGCCAGCAGTTACTTCCAGACAGGGACAGATAGGCAGTATTTT
CASSYFQTGTDRQYF
>14|TRBV4-1|TRBJ1-2|TRBD1|.
TGCGCCAGCAGCCAAGAGCCAGGGGGAAATGGCTACACCTTC
CASSQEPGGNGYTF
>13|TRBV25-1|TRBJ1-6|.|.
TGTGCCAGCAGTGAATTATGGGATTCACCCCTCCACTTT
CASSELWDSPLHF
>12|TRBV6-2/TRBV6-3|TRBJ2-1|TRBD1|few
TGTGCCAGCAGTGACAGGGAGCATGAGCAGTTCTTC
CASSDREHEQFF
>17|TRBV5-1|TRBJ2-7|TRBD2|few
TGCGCCAGCAGCTTGGTTCAACTAGCGGGTAACTCCTACGAGCAGTACTTC
CASSLVQLAGNSYEQYF
>14|TRBV28|TRBJ2-7|TRBD2|.
TGTGCCAGCAGTTTCGGCGGGAGTCGGAACGAGCAGTACTTC
CASSFGGSRNEQYF
>13|TRBV18|TRBJ2-5|TRBD1|few
TGTGCCAGCTCACAGACAGGGGTGGAGACCCAGTACTTC
CASSQTGVETQYF
>16|TRBV27|TRBJ2-3|.|many
TGTGCCAGCAGTTTAAGTGAACTTGCGGACACAGATACGCAGTATTTT
CASSLSELADTDTQYF